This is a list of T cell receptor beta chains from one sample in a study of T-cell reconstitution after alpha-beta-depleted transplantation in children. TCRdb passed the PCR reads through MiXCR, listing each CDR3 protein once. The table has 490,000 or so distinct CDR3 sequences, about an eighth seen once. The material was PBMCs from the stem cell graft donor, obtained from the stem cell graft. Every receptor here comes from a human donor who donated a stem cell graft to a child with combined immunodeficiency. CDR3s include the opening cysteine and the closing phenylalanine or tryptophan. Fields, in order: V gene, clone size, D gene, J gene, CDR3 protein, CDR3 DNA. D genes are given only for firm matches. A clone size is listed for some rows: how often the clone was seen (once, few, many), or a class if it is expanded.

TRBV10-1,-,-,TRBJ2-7,CASSSDDRDTDYEQYF,TGCGCCAGCAGTTCCGACGACCGGGACACAGACTACGAGCAGTACTTC
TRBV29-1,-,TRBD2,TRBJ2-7,CSVGLAGTEQYF,TGCAGCGTTGGACTAGCGGGAACCGAGCAGTACTTC
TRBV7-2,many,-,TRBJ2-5,CASSYARGAGETQYF,TGTGCCAGCAGCTACGCGAGAGGGGCAGGAGAGACCCAGTACTTC
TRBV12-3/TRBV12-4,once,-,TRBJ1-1,CASSFRYNTEAFF,TGTGCCAGCAGTTTTAGATATAACACTGAAGCTTTCTTT
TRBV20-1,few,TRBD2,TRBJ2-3,CSATSAGGGVTDTQYF,TGCAGTGCTACCTCAGCGGGAGGAGGAGTCACAGATACGCAGTATTTT
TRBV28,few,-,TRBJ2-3,CASPRGGARTDTQYF,TGTGCCAGTCCCCGTGGGGGGGCACGCACAGATACGCAGTATTTT
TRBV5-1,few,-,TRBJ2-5,CASSLWGQLEETQYF,TGCGCCAGCAGCCTGTGGGGGCAGTTGGAAGAGACCCAGTACTTC
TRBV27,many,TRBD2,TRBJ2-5,CASSSTGTSGGETQYF,TGTGCCAGCAGTTCCACCGGGACTAGCGGGGGAGAGACCCAGTACTTC
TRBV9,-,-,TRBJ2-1,CASSLGGATVDEQFF,TGTGCCAGCAGCTTAGGGGGGGCTACTGTAGATGAGCAGTTCTTC
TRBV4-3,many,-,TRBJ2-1,CASSQVLSGYNEQFF,TGCGCCAGCAGCCAAGTACTATCGGGCTACAATGAGCAGTTCTTC
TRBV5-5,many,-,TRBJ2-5,CASSLVGAETQYF,TGTGCCAGCAGCTTGGTGGGAGCGGAGACCCAGTACTTC
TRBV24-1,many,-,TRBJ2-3,CATSERTDTQYF,TGTGCCACCAGTGAACGGACAGATACGCAGTATTTT
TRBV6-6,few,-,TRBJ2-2,CASGSAGTGELFF,TGTGCCAGCGGGTCTGCTGGCACCGGGGAGCTGTTTTTT